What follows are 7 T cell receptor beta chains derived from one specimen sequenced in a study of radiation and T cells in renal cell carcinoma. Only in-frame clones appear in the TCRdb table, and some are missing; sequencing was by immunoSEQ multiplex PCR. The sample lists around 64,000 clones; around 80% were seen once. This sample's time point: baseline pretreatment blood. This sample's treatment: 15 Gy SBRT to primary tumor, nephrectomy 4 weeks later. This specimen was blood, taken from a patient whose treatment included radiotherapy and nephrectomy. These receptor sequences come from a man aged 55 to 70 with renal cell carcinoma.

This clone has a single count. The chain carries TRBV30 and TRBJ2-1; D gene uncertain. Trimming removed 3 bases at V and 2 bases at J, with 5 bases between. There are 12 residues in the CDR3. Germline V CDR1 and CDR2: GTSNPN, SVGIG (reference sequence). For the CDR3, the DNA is TGTGCCTGGAGGGCTACCTACAATGAGCAGTTCTTC. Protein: CAWRATYNEQFF. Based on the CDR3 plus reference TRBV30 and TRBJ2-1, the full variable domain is SQTIHQWPATLVQPVGSPLSLECTVEGTSNPNLYWYRQAAGRGLQLLFYSVGIGQISSEVPQNLSASRPQDRQFILSSKKLLLSDSGFYLCAWRATYNEQFFGPGTRLTVL.

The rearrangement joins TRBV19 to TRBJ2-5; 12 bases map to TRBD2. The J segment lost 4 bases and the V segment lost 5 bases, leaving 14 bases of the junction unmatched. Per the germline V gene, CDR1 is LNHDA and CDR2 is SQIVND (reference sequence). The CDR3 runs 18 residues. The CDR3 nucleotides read TGTGCCAGTAGTCCTTATATTTCTAGCGGGGGGGCCCCAGAGACCCAGTACTTC. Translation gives CASSPYISSGGAPETQYF. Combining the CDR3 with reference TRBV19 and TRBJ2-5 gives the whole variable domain DGGITQSPKYLFRKEGQNVTLSCEQNLNHDAMYWYRQDPGQGLRLIYYSQIVNDFQKGDIAEGYSVSREKKESFPLTVTSAQKNPTAFYLCASSPYISSGGAPETQYFGPGTRLLVL.

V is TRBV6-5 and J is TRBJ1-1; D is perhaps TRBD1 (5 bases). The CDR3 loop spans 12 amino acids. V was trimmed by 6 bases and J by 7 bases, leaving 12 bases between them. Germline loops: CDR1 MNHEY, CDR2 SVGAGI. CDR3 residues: CASSPTGDEAFF. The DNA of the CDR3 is TGTGCCAGCAGCCCCACGGGGGATGAAGCTTTCTTT.

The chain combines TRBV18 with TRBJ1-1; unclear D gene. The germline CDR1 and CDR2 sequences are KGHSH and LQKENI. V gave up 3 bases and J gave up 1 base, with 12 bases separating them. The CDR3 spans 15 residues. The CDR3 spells CASSPRSVTNTEAFF. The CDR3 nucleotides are TGTGCCAGCTCACCCCGATCGGTGACGAACACTGAAGCTTTCTTT.

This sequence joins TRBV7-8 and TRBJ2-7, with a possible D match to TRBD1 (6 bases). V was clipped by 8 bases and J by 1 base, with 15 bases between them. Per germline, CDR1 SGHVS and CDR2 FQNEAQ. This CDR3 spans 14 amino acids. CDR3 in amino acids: CASPQGSYSYEQYV. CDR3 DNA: TGTGCCAGCCCCCAGGGGAGTTATTCCTACGAGCAGTACGTC.

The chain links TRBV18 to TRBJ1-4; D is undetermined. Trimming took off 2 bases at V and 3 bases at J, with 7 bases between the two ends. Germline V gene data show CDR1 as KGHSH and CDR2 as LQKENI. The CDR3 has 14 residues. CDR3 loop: CASSPGRANEKLFF. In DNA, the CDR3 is TGTGCCAGCTCACCAGGAAGAGCTAATGAAAAACTGTTTTTT.

The CDR3 DNA is TGTGCCAGCAGCTCATCAGGGAGCACTGAAGCTTTCTTT. Translation: CASSSSGSTEAFF. The V and J genes are TRBV5-5 and TRBJ1-1; D possibly corresponds to TRBD1 (5 bases). Per germline, CDR1 SGHKS and CDR2 YYEKEE (reference sequence). CDR3 length: 13 amino acids. V was trimmed by 3 bases and J by 4 bases, leaving 10 bases between them.